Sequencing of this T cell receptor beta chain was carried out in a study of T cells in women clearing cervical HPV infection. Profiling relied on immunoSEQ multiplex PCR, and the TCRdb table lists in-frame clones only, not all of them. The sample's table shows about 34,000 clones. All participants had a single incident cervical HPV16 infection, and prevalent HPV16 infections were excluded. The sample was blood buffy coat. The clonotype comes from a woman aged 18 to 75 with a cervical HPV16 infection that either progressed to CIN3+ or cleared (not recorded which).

CDR3 bases read: TGCAGTGCTAGTACGGCAGACAGGGCCAACACCGGGGAG. The encoded protein is CSASTADRANTGE. The whole CDR3 protein is CSASTADRANTGELFF. The chain has TRBV20-1 and TRBJ2-2; 7 bases fit TRBD1. Read sequence stops 3 residues before the CDR3 end, and the germline J gene provides the missing end. After removal of 3 bases from V and 2 bases from J, the junction contained 9 bases not matched to a gene. The CDR3 totals 16 residues. Per germline, CDR1 DFQATT and CDR2 SNEGSKA (reference sequence).